These T cell receptor beta chains were read from a single sample in a study of cytomegalovirus exposure and HLA in healthy donors. Clones were read by immunoSEQ multiplex PCR, and TCRdb kept only the in-frame ones, dropping some. The repertoire includes some 110,000 clones, over 60% of them detected once, and 2% to 2.5% sits in the top ten. The specimen was PBMCs. The receptors here all came from a woman in her twenties or thirties in good health and CMV-seronegative. Both conserved end residues are part of each CDR3. Each record gives: J gene, D gene, clone size, V gene, CDR3 DNA, CDR3 protein. The D gene is left open where the match is weak. A clone size is listed for some rows: how often the clone was seen (once, few, many), or a class if it is expanded.

TRBJ2-2 TRBD1 few TRBV9 TGTGCCAGCAGCGTCGGGACAGGGCGCGGCGGGGAGCTGTTTTTT CASSVGTGRGGELFF
TRBJ2-7 NA NA TRBV4-3 TGCGCCAGCAGCCCAGGACTACTAAGCTCCTACGAGCAGTACTTC CASSPGLLSSYEQYF
TRBJ2-1 NA NA TRBV6-1 TGTGCCAGCAGTGAAGGGGGCCCGTTCCATGAGCAGTTCTTC CASSEGGPFHEQFF
TRBJ1-3 NA NA TRBV9 TGTGCCAGCAGCGTAGCTGAGAGGTCTGGAAACACCATATATTTT CASSVAERSGNTIYF
TRBJ1-2 NA few TRBV6-5 TGTGCCAGCAGTTACTCAAACAGTGGCTACACCTTC CASSYSNSGYTF
TRBJ1-4 TRBD1 NA TRBV18 TGTGCCAGCTCACCAGTCGGACAGGGGGCATACTCGAATGAAAAACTGTTTTTT CASSPVGQGAYSNEKLFF
TRBJ1-2 TRBD1 NA TRBV28 TGTGCCAGCAAGACAGGGGGCGACTATGGCTACACCTTC CASKTGGDYGYTF
TRBJ2-1 NA NA TRBV27 TGTGCCAGCATCCACCCTGTGGGGCATGAGCAGTTCTTC CASIHPVGHEQFF
TRBJ1-3 TRBD1 NA TRBV5-5 TGTGCCAGCAGCTTGGTGACAGGGTATGCGGGAAACACCATATATTTT CASSLVTGYAGNTIYF
TRBJ2-7 TRBD2 NA TRBV7-6 TGTGCCAGCAGCTTACCGACCGCGGGAGAGCTGTTCTTC CASSLPTAGELFF
TRBJ2-7 NA NA TRBV15 TGTGCCACCAGCCCCGGGGTAGGTGGCGAGCAGTACTTC CATSPGVGGEQYF
TRBJ1-5 NA NA TRBV27 TGTGCCAGCAGTCCTCCGGGGGGTCAGCCCCAGCATTTT CASSPPGGQPQHF
TRBJ2-7 NA NA TRBV7-9 TGTGCCAGCAGCTTAGTCACAGGGAGAGACGAGCAGTACTTC CASSLVTGRDEQYF
TRBJ2-7 TRBD2 once TRBV10-3 TGTGCCATCAGTGAGCCATTTGGGGAGGGCCCTCACTACGAGCAGTACTTC CAISEPFGEGPHYEQYF
TRBJ2-5 TRBD1 NA TRBV28 TGTGCCAGCAGTACAGGGGGCGCGGAGACCCAGTACTTC CASSTGGAETQYF
TRBJ2-1 NA once TRBV18 TGTGCCAGCTCACCATCTCGAGTCTATGAGCAGTTCTTC CASSPSRVYEQFF
TRBJ2-1 TRBD2 NA TRBV27 TGTGCCAGCAGTTTTTGGGAGGGTGAGCAGTTCTTC CASSFWEGEQFF
TRBJ2-7 TRBD1 once TRBV6-5 TGTGCCAGCAGGACAGGGATTTCGTACGAGCAGTACTTC CASRTGISYEQYF
TRBJ1-3 NA NA TRBV28 TGTGCCAGCAGTTCCCCTGGGCAGGCCTCTGGAAACACCATATATTTT CASSSPGQASGNTIYF
TRBJ2-1 TRBD2 NA TRBV10-3 TGTGCCATCAGTGGTAGCGGGAGTCGCAATGAGCAGTTCTTC CAISGSGSRNEQFF
TRBJ2-7 TRBD1 NA TRBV6-1 TGTGCCAGCAGTGTTGTAGGACAGGGGACCTACGAGCAGTACTTC CASSVVGQGTYEQYF
TRBJ1-5 NA NA TRBV19 TGTGCCAGTAGCGGGTTGCCTAGCAATCAGCCCCAGCATTTT CASSGLPSNQPQHF
TRBJ2-5 NA NA TRBV7-9 TGTGCCAGCAGCCCGCCCTATGAAGAGACCCAGTACTTC CASSPPYEETQYF
TRBJ2-7 NA NA TRBV5-1 TGCGCCAGCAGCTTGACTCTTACCTACGAGCAGTACTTC CASSLTLTYEQYF
TRBJ2-3 TRBD2 few TRBV9 TGTGCCAGCAGCGTAGATCCTAGCGGGAGGTCTACGCAGTATTTT CASSVDPSGRSTQYF
TRBJ2-4 NA NA TRBV18 TGTGCCAGCTCACCTCAGTCAGTCACCTCGTCCAAAAACATTCAGTACTTC CASSPQSVTSSKNIQYF
TRBJ2-3 TRBD2 NA TRBV30 TGTGCCTGGAGTGTAGGTGCGGGAGGGCCCACAGATACGCAGTATTTT CAWSVGAGGPTDTQYF
TRBJ2-1 TRBD2 NA TRBV11-1 TGTGCCAGCAGCTTAGCTAGACTAGCGGGAGGCGATGAGCAGTTCTTC CASSLARLAGGDEQFF
TRBJ2-1 NA NA TRBV4-1 TGCGCCAGCAGCCAAGATACCTACTCAAGCTACAATGAGCAGTTCTTC CASSQDTYSSYNEQFF
TRBJ2-1 TRBD2 NA TRBV6-5 TGTGCCAGCAGTCGTGGACTAGCGGGGGACAATGAGCAGTTCTTC CASSRGLAGDNEQFF
TRBJ2-7 TRBD1 NA TRBV6-5 TGTGCCAGCAGCAGCGACAGGGCCTACGAGCAGTACTTC CASSSDRAYEQYF
TRBJ1-2 TRBD1 NA TRBV6-5 TGTGCCAGCAGTTACCGACAGGGACATGGCTACACCTTC CASSYRQGHGYTF
TRBJ2-2 NA NA TRBV7-2 TGTGCCAGCAGCTTAGCCTCAGGGGCCGGGGAGCTGTTTTTT CASSLASGAGELFF
TRBJ1-1 TRBD1 once TRBV6-5 TGTGCCAGCACACAGGGGGTGAACACTGAAGCTTTCTTT CASTQGVNTEAFF
TRBJ2-7 TRBD2 few TRBV11-3 TGTGCCAGCAGCACCTCGCGAACTAGCGGGAGGGTTGGCTCCTACGAGCAGTACTTC CASSTSRTSGRVGSYEQYF
TRBJ1-1 NA few TRBV6-1 TGTGCCAGCAGGCCTAGGTTGAACACTGAAGCTTTCTTT CASRPRLNTEAFF
TRBJ2-5 TRBD2 NA TRBV30 TGTGCCAGGACTAGCGGAGGGGGGGTGGAGACCCAGTACTTC CARTSGGGVETQYF
TRBJ1-2 TRBD1 few TRBV4-1 TGCGCCAGCAGCCAGCACTCAGGGGGCTGGGGCTATGGCTACACCTTC CASSQHSGGWGYGYTF
TRBJ1-2 TRBD1 NA TRBV19 TGTGCCAGTAGTTCCTACAGGGGGCTTAACTATGGCTACACCTTC CASSSYRGLNYGYTF
TRBJ1-1 TRBD1 NA TRBV28 TGTGCCAGCACCTGGGACAGTGAAGCTTTCTTT CASTWDSEAFF
TRBJ2-7 TRBD2 NA TRBV19 TGTGCCAGTAGTTCCGGACTAGCGCACTCCTACGAGCAGTACTTC CASSSGLAHSYEQYF
TRBJ2-1 NA NA TRBV19 TGTGCCAGTAGTATATCAGGGGAGTCCTACAATGAGCAGTTCTTC CASSISGESYNEQFF
TRBJ2-7 NA NA TRBV10-1 TGCGCCCCTTTCGGTCAATGCGAGCAGTACTTC CAPFGQCEQYF
TRBJ1-4 NA NA TRBV6-4 TGTGCCAGCAGTGACAGCTGGGGGAGGGATGAAAAACTGTTTTTT CASSDSWGRDEKLFF
TRBJ2-6 NA NA TRBV9 TGTGCCAGCAGCGTAGGGGGCGGCCTGCCCCCATCTGGGGCCAACGTCCTGACTTTC CASSVGGGLPPSGANVLTF
TRBJ1-1 TRBD1 NA TRBV10-3 TGTGCCATCAGTATAGGAACAGGGGGGGGCACTGAAGCTTTCTTT CAISIGTGGGTEAFF
TRBJ2-1 TRBD2 NA TRBV11-2 TGTGCCAGCAGCTTCTGGCGGGAGGTTGCTGAGCAGTTCTTC CASSFWREVAEQFF
TRBJ1-1 TRBD1 NA TRBV11-2 TGTGCCAGCAGCGCAGACCGGGACAGGGCACTCGCTGAAGCTTTCTTT CASSADRDRALAEAFF
TRBJ2-7 TRBD1 NA TRBV11-2 TGTGCCAGCAGTCACCCGGGACAGGCACTAGAGCAGTACTTC CASSHPGQALEQYF
TRBJ2-7 TRBD1 NA TRBV30 TGTGCCTGGGATAGAGGACAGGCCTACGAGCAGTACTTC CAWDRGQAYEQYF
TRBJ2-3 NA few TRBV9 TGTGCCAGCAGCGTAGTCGGAGGGAACACTATCGATACGCAGTATTTT CASSVVGGNTIDTQYF
TRBJ2-5 TRBD1 few TRBV6-1 TGTGCCAGCAGTGAGGTGGGGACAGGGGCCTTCGAGACCCAGTACTTC CASSEVGTGAFETQYF
TRBJ1-3 NA few TRBV7-8 TGTGCCAGCAGTCACGCGGGGACTGGAAACACCATATATTTT CASSHAGTGNTIYF
TRBJ2-7 NA NA TRBV28 TGTGCCAGCAGTCTAACAGTCTCCCCCCTCTACGAGCAGTACTTC CASSLTVSPLYEQYF
TRBJ1-4 NA NA TRBV7-2 TGTGCCAGCAGCTTAGCGCACCCAGGCCTTGGGGGGATTGAAAAACTGTTTTTT CASSLAHPGLGGIEKLFF
TRBJ2-6 NA few TRBV4-3 TGCGCCAGCAGCCAAGAGGAGGGTTCTGGGGCCAACGTCCTGACTTTC CASSQEEGSGANVLTF
TRBJ1-2 NA NA TRBV7-8 TGTGCCAGCAGCCCATCGCGAGGGGGGGAGGGGGTATATGGCTACACCTTC CASSPSRGGEGVYGYTF
TRBJ1-4 NA NA TRBV28 TGTGCCAGCAGGGCCGGGATTGAAAAACTGTTTTTT CASRAGIEKLFF